This paragraph covers one T cell receptor (beta chain) sequence. The germline gives CDR1 MNHEY, CDR2 SVGEGT. With V trimmed by 2 bases and J by 5 bases, 4 bases remained unmatched. The CDR3 is made up of 15 amino acids. How the authors handled the data: Estimation of nucleated cell counts was performed using reference gene primer amplification. TCRdb keeps only in-frame clones here, not all; method: immunoSEQ multiplex PCR. V and J calls and clone size come straight from that table; D and trimming were deduced from the DNA. The sample contains 70,000 or so clones, 65% to 80% of which appear only once. These data come from a study of blood T cell repertoires in COVID-19.

Sequenced sample: peripheral blood. The clonotype originates from a human donor in a cohort sampled during active COVID-19. The gene calls are TRBV6-2 or TRBV6-3 and TRBJ2-7, with 12 positions matching TRBD2. CDR3 in DNA: TGTGCCAGCAGTTACCTCCCTAGCGGGAGGGACGAGCAGTACTTC. Amino acids: CASSYLPSGRDEQYF.